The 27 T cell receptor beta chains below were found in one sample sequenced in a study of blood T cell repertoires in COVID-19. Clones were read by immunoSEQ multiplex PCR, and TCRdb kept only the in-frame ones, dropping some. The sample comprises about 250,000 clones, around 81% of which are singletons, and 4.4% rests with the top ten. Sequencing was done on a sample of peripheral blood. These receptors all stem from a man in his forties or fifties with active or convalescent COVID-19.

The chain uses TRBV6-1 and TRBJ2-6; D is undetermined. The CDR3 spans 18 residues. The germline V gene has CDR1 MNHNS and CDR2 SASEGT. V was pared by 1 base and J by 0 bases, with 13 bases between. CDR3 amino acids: CASSEVTAKSSGANVLTF. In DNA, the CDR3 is TGTGCCAGCAGTGAAGTTACAGCCAAAAGCTCTGGGGCCAACGTCCTGACTTTC.

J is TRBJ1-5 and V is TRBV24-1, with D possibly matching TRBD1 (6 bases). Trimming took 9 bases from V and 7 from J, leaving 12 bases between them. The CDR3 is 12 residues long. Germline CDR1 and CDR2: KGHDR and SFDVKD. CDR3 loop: CATGGGGQPQHF. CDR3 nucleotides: TGTGCCACCGGAGGGGGAGGGCAGCCCCAGCATTTT.

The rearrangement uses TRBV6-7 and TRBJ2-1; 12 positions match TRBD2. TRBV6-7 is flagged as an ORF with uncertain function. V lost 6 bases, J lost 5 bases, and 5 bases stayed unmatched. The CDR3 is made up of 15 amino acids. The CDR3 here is CASSSGLAGNNEQFF. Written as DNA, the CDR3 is TGTGCCAGCAGCTCTGGACTAGCGGGGAACAATGAGCAGTTCTTC.

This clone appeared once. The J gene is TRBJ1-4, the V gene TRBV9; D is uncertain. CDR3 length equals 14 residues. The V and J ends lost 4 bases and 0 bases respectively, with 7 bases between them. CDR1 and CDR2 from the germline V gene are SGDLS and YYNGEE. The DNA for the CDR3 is TGTGCCAGCAGCCCCCTAACAACTAATGAAAAACTGTTTTTT. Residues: CASSPLTTNEKLFF.

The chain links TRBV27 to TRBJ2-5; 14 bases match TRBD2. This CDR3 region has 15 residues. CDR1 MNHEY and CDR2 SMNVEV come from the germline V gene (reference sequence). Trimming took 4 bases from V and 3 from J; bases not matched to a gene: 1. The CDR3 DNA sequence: TGTGCCAGCAGTTGGACTAGCGGGGGGAAAGAGACCCAGTACTTC. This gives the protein CASSWTSGGKETQYF.

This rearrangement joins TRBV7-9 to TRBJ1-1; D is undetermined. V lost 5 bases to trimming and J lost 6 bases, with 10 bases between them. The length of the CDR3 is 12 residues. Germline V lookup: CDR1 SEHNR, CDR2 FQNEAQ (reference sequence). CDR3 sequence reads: CASSPRVAEAFF. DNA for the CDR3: TGTGCCAGCAGCCCGAGGGTCGCTGAAGCTTTCTTT.

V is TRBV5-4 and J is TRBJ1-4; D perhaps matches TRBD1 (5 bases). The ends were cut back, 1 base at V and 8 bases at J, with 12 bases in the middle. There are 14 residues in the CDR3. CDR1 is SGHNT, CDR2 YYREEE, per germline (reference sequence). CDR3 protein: CASSLWGEREKLFF. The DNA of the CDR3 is TGTGCCAGCAGCTTGTGGGGGGAGAGAGAAAAACTGTTTTTT.

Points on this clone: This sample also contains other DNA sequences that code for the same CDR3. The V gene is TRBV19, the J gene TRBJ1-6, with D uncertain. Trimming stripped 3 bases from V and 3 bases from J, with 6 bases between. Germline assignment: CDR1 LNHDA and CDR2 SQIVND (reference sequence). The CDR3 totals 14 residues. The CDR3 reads CASSIRDYNSPLHF. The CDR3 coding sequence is TGTGCCAGTAGTATTAGAGACTATAATTCACCCCTCCACTTT.

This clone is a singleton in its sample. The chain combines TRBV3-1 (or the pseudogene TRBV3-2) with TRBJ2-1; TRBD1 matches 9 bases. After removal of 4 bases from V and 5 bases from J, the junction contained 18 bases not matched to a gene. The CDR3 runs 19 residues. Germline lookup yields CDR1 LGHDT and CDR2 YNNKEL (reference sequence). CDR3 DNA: TGTGCCAGCAGCCCCTCCGGGACAGGGCCTTCAAGAAACGACAATGAGCAGTTCTTC. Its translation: CASSPSGTGPSRNDNEQFF.

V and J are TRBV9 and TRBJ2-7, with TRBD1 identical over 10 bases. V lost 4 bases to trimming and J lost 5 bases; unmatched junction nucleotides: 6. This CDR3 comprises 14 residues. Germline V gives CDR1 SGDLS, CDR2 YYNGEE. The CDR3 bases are TGTGCCAGCAGCCCTCGGACAGGGGGACACGAGCAGTACTTC. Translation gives CASSPRTGGHEQYF.

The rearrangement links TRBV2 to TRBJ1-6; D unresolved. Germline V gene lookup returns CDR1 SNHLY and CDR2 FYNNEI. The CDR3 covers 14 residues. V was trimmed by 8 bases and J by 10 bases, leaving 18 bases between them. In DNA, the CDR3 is TGTGCCAGCTCGGGGTTGGAGTTTAGCTCACCCCTCCACTTT. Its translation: CASSGLEFSSPLHF.

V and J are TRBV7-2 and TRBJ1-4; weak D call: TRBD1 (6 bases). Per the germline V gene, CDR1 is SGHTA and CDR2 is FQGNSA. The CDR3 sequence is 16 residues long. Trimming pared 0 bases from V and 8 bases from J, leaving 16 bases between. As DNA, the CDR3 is TGTGCCAGCAGCTTAGCGGTGGGCAGGGGCGGGGAAAAACTGTTTTTT. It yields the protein CASSLAVGRGGEKLFF.

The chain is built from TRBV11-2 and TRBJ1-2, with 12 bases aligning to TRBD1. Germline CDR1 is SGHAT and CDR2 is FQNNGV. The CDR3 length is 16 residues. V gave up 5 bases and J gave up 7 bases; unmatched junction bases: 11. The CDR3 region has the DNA TGTGCCAGCAGCCCCGGGACAGGGGGCGATGCTCCTGGCTACACCTTC. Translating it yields CASSPGTGGDAPGYTF.

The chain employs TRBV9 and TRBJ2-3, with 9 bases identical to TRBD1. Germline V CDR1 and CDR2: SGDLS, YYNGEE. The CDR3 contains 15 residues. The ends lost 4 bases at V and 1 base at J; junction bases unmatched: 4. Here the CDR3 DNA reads TGTGCCAGCAGCACACAGGGGGCCGGCACAGATACGCAGTATTTT. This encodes CASSTQGAGTDTQYF. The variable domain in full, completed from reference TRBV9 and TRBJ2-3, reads DSGVTQTPKHLITATGQRVTLRCSPRSGDLSVYWYQQSLDQGLQFLIQYYNGEERAKGNILERFSAQQFPDLHSELNLSSLELGDSALYFCASSTQGAGTDTQYFGPGTRLTVL.

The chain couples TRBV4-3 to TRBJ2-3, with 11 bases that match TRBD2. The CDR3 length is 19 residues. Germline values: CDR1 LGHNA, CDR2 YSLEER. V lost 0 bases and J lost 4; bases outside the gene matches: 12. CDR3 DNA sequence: TGCGCCAGCAGCCAAGAAGTGCCGGGACTAGCGGCGTGGTCAGATACGCAGTATTTT. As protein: CASSQEVPGLAAWSDTQYF.

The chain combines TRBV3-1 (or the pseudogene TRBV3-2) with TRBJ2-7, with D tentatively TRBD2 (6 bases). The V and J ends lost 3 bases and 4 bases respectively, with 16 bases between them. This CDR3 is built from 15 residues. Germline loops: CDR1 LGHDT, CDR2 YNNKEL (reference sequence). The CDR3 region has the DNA TGTGCCAGCAGCCAGCGCGGGGTTAGTAGGTACGAGCAGTACTTC. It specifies CASSQRGVSRYEQYF.

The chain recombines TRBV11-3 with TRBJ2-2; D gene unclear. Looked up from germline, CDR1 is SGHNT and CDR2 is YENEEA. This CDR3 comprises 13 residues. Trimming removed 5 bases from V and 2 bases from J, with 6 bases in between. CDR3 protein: CASSPLNTGELFF. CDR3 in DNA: TGTGCCAGCAGCCCCCTTAACACCGGGGAGCTGTTTTTT.

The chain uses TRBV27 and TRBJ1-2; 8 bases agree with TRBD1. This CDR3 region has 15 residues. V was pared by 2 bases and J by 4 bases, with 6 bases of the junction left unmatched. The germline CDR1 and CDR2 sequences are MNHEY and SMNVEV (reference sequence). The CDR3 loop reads CASSLTGTGAYGYTF. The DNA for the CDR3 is TGTGCCAGCAGTTTAACCGGGACAGGAGCCTATGGCTACACCTTC.

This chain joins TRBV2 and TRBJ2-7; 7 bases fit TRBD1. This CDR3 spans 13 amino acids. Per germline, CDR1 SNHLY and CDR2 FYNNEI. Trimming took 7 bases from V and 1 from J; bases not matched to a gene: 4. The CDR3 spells CASTPRGSYEQYF. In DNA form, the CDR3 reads TGTGCCAGCACCCCCAGGGGGTCCTACGAGCAGTACTTC. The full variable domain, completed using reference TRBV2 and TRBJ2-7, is EPEVTQTPSHQVTQMGQEVILRCVPISNHLYFYWYRQILGQKVEFLVSFYNNEISEKSEIFDDQFSVERPDGSNFTLKIRSTKLEDSAMYFCASTPRGSYEQYFGPGTRLTVT.

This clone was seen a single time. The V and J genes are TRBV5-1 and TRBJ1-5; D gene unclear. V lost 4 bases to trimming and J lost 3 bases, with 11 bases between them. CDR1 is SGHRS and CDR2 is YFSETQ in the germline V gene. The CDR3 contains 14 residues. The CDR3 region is CASSTDGYNQPQHF. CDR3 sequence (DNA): TGCGCCAGCAGCACAGACGGTTACAATCAGCCCCAGCATTTT. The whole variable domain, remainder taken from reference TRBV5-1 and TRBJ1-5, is KAGVTQTPRYLIKTRGQQVTLSCSPISGHRSVSWYQQTPGQGLQFLFEYFSETQRNKGNFPGRFSGRQFSNSRSEMNVSTLELGDSALYLCASSTDGYNQPQHFGDGTRLSIL.

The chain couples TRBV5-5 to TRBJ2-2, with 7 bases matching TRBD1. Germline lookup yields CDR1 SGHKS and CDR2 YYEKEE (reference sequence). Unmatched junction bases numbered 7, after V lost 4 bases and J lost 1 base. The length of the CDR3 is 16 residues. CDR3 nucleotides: TGTGCCAGCAGCCCACGGACAGGATTGAACACCGGGGAGCTGTTTTTT. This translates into CASSPRTGLNTGELFF.

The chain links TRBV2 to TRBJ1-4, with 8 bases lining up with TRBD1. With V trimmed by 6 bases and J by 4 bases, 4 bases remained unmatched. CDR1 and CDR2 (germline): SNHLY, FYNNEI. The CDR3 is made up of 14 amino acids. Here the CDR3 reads CASSLQGGNEKLFF. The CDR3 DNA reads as TGTGCCAGCAGCTTACAGGGGGGTAATGAAAAACTGTTTTTT. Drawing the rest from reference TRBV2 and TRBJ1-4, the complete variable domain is EPEVTQTPSHQVTQMGQEVILRCVPISNHLYFYWYRQILGQKVEFLVSFYNNEISEKSEIFDDQFSVERPDGSNFTLKIRSTKLEDSAMYFCASSLQGGNEKLFFGSGTQLSVL.

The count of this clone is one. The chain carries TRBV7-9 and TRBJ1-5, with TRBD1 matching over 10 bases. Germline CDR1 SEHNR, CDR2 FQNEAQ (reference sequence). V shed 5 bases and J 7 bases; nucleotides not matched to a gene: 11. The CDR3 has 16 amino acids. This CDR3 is CASSRGTGESGQPQHF. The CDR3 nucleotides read TGTGCCAGCAGCAGAGGGACAGGGGAGTCAGGACAGCCCCAGCATTTT.

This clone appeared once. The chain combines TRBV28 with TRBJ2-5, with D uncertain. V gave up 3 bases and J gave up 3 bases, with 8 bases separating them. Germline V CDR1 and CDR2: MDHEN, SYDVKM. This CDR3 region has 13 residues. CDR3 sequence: CASSLSGEETQYF. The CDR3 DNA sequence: TGTGCCAGCAGTTTGTCAGGTGAAGAGACCCAGTACTTC.

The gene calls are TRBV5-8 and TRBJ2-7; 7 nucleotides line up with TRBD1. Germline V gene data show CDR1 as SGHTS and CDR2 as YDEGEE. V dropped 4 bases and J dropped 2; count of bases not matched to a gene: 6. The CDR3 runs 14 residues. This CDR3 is CASSRGQLAYEQYF. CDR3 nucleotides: TGTGCCAGCAGCCGGGGACAGTTGGCCTACGAGCAGTACTTC.

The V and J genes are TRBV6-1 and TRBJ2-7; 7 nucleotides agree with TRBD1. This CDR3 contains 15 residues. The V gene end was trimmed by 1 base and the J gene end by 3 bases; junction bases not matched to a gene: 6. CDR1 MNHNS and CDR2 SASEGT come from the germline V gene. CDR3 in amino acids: CASSEGGTAVYEQYF. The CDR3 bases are TGTGCCAGCAGTGAAGGAGGGACAGCAGTCTACGAGCAGTACTTC.

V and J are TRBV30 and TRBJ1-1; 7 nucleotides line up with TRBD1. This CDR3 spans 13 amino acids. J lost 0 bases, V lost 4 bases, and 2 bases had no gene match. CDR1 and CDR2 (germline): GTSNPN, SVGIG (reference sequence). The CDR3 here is CAWTGTVNTEAFF. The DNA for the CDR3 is TGTGCCTGGACAGGGACAGTGAACACTGAAGCTTTCTTT.